This entry lists 10 T cell receptor beta chains sequenced from one sample in a study of response to subunit inactivated influenza vaccine. TCRdb passed the RT-PCR reads through MiXCR, listing each CDR3 protein once. The repertoire includes around 520,000 distinct CDR3 sequences, roughly 10% of them detected once, and roughly 10% sits in the top ten. The sample here was PBMCs from blood, taken on the day of vaccination. These receptors were collected from a man aged 45-65 years who received an inactivated influenza vaccine.

The chain employs TRBV19 and TRBJ1-1; D is undetermined. The CDR3 runs 16 residues. The ends were cut back, 6 bases at V and 6 bases at J, with 23 bases in the middle. Germline V CDR1 and CDR2: LNHDA, SQIVND (reference sequence). The CDR3 sequence is CASSPRMTLRLPEAFF. CDR3 DNA sequence: TGTGCCAGTAGCCCCCGCATGACTCTTCGGCTCCCTGAAGCTTTCTTT.

This clonotype was counted a few times. This chain joins TRBV29-1 and TRBJ1-1; D might be TRBD1 (5 bases). Germline assignment: CDR1 SQVTM and CDR2 ANQGSEA. Trimming cost V 6 bases and J 2 bases, with 13 bases left between them. The CDR3 runs 13 residues. CDR3 sequence reads: CSVLGQANTEAFF. DNA of the CDR3: TGCAGCGTCTTGGGGCAGGCCAACACTGAAGCTTTCTTT. Filled out from reference TRBV29-1 and TRBJ1-1, the complete variable domain reads SAVISQKPSRDICQRGTSLTIQCQVDSQVTMMFWYRQQPGQSLTLIATANQGSEATYESGFVIDKFPISRPNLTFSTLTVSNMSPEDSSIYLCSVLGQANTEAFFGQGTRLTVV.

The rearrangement joins TRBV12-3 or TRBV12-4 to TRBJ1-6, with D possibly TRBD1 on 6 matching bases. The CDR3 spans 15 residues. Trimming removed 5 bases at V and 3 bases at J, with 11 bases between. CDR3 nucleotide sequence: TGTGCCAGCAGTCCTACAGGGCTCTATAATTCACCCCTCCACTTT. The encoded protein is CASSPTGLYNSPLHF.

This clonotype was observed a handful of times. The rearrangement links TRBV28 to TRBJ2-1; tentatively, D is TRBD2 (5 bases). The V and J ends lost 3 bases and 6 bases respectively, with 15 bases between them. The CDR3 loop spans 15 amino acids. The germline V gene has CDR1 MDHEN and CDR2 SYDVKM. This CDR3 reads CASSFTSAAGNEQFF. CDR3 DNA sequence: TGTGCCAGCAGTTTCACCTCCGCGGCGGGCAATGAGCAGTTCTTC.

This clonotype has just a few counts. This sequence joins TRBV20-1 and TRBJ2-2; 12 bases match TRBD2. This CDR3 is 16 amino acids long. V lost 5 bases, J lost 7 bases, and 11 bases stayed unmatched. Germline V CDR1 and CDR2: DFQATT, SNEGSKA (reference sequence). CDR3 in DNA: TGCAGTGCTTCTCCAAGACTAGCGGGAGTGGTCGGGGAGCTGTTTTTT. Its translation is CSASPRLAGVVGELFF.

The gene calls are TRBV4-3 and TRBJ2-7; unclear D gene. The germline V and J ends were trimmed by 4 bases and 5 bases, with 18 bases remaining between them. Looked up from germline, CDR1 is LGHNA and CDR2 is YSLEER. This CDR3 is built from 15 residues. The CDR3 loop is CASSPSLVAIHEQYF. In nucleotides, the CDR3 is TGCGCCAGCAGCCCCAGTCTGGTCGCGATCCACGAGCAGTACTTC.

This clonotype was recorded a few times. The chain recombines TRBV15 with TRBJ1-1; the D is unclear. Trimming removed 3 bases from V and 8 bases from J, with 13 bases in between. This CDR3 is built from 13 residues. Germline V gene lookup returns CDR1 LNHNV and CDR2 YYDKDF (reference sequence). CDR3 sequence: CATSSFPEAEAFF. CDR3 DNA: TGTGCCACCAGCAGTTTTCCTGAAGCCGAAGCTTTCTTT.

This clonotype was observed at least ten times. The rearrangement joins TRBV10-3 to TRBJ1-6; 10 nucleotides match TRBD1. Germline loops: CDR1 ENHRY, CDR2 SYGVKD. V shed 4 bases and J 8 bases; nucleotides not matched to a gene: 5. The CDR3 is 15 residues long. The chain's CDR3 is CAISVRQGADSPLHF. The CDR3 DNA sequence: TGTGCCATCAGTGTAAGACAGGGGGCAGATTCACCCCTCCACTTT.

The rearrangement uses TRBV7-2 and TRBJ2-7; D is ambiguous. V lost 5 bases, J lost 1 base, and 15 bases lay in between. Germline CDR1 and CDR2: SGHTA and FQGNSA. This CDR3 contains 15 residues. CDR3 sequence: CASSPNPRASYEQYF. The CDR3 region has the DNA TGTGCCAGCAGCCCCAATCCTCGGGCTTCCTACGAGCAGTACTTC.

This clonotype was counted only a few times. The chain recombines TRBV6-1 with TRBJ2-3, with 9 bases identical to TRBD2. This CDR3 is 17 amino acids long. Germline lookup yields CDR1 MNHNS and CDR2 SASEGT. The ends lost 5 bases at V and 2 bases at J; junction bases unmatched: 11. The CDR3 sequence is CASSPRGSGRPTDTQYF. In DNA form, the CDR3 reads TGTGCCAGCAGTCCCCGTGGTAGCGGGAGACCCACAGATACGCAGTATTTT.